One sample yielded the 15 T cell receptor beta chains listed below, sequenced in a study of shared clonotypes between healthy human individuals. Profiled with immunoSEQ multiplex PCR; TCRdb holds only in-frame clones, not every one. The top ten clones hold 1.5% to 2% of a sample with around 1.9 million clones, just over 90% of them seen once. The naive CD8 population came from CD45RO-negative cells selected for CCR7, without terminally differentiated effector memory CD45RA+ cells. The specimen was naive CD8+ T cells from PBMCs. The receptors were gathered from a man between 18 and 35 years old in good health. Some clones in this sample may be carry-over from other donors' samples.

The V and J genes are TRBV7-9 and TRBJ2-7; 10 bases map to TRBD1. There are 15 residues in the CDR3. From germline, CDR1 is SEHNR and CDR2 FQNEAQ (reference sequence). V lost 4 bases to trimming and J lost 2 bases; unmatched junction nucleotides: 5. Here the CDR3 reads CASSSGQGLAYEQYF. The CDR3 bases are TGTGCCAGCAGCTCGGGACAGGGGTTAGCCTACGAGCAGTACTTC.

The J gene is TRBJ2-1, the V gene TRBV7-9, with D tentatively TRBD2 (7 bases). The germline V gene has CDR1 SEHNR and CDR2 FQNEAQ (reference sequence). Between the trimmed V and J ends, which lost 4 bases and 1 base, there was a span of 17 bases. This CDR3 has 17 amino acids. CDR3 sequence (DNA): TGTGCCAGCAGCTCGAATCGGGGGGCTATTTCCTACAATGAGCAGTTCTTC. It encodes CASSSNRGAISYNEQFF.

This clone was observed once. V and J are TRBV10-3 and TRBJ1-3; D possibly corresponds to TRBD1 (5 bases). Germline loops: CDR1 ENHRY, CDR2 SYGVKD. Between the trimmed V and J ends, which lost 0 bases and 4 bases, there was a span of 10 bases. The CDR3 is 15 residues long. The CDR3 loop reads CAISESNRSGNTIYF. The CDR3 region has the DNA TGTGCCATCAGTGAGTCGAACAGGTCCGGAAACACCATATATTTT.

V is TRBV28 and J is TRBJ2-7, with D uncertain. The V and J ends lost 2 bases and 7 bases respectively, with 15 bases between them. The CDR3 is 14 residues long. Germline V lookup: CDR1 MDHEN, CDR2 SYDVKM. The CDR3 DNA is TGTGCCAGCAGTTTAATTTTTCGAGCGAGTGAGCAGTACTTC. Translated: CASSLIFRASEQYF.

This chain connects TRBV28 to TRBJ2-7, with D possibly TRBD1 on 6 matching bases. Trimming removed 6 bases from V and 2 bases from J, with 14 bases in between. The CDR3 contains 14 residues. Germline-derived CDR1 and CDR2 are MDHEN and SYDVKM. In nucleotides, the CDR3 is TGTGCCAGCAGCATTATGACAGGTCCCTACGAGCAGTACTTC. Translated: CASSIMTGPYEQYF.

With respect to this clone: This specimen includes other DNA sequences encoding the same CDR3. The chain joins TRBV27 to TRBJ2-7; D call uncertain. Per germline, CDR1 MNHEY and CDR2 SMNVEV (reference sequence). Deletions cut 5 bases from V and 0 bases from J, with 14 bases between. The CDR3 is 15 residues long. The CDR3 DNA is TGTGCCAGCAGTCCCTCTGGGTTTTCCTCCTACGAGCAGTACTTC. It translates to CASSPSGFSSYEQYF.

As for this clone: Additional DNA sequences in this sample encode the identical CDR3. The chain's CDR3 is CASSPRGEKLFF. DNA for the CDR3: TGTGCCAGCAGTCCTCGGGGTGAAAAACTGTTTTTT. The rearrangement uses TRBV13 and TRBJ1-4; no firm D call. The CDR3 is 12 residues long. Germline values: CDR1 PRHDT, CDR2 FYEKMQ (reference sequence). Trimming took 6 bases from V and 7 from J, leaving 9 bases between them.

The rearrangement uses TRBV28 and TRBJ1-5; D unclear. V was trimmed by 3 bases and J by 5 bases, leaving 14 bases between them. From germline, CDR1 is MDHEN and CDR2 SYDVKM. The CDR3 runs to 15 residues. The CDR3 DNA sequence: TGTGCCAGCAGTTTGGTCTTGGGCCGGGATCAGCCCCAGCATTTT. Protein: CASSLVLGRDQPQHF.

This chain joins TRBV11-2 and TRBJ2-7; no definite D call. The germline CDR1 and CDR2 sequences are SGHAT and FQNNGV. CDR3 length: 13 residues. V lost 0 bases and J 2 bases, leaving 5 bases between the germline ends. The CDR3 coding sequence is TGTGCCAGCAGCTTAGACTACACCTACGAGCAGTACTTC. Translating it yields CASSLDYTYEQYF.

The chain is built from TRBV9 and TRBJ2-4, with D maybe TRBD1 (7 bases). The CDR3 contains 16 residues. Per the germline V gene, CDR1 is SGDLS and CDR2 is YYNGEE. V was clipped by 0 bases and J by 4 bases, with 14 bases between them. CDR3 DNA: TGTGCCAGCAGCGTAGCGGAGGGGGCGTATAAAAACATTCAGTACTTC. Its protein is CASSVAEGAYKNIQYF.

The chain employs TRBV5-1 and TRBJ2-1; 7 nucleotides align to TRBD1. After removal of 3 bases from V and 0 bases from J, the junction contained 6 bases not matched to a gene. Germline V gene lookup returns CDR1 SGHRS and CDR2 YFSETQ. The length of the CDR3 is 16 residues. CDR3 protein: CASSYLTGSSYNEQFF. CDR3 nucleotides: TGCGCCAGCAGCTACTTGACAGGGAGCTCCTACAATGAGCAGTTCTTC.

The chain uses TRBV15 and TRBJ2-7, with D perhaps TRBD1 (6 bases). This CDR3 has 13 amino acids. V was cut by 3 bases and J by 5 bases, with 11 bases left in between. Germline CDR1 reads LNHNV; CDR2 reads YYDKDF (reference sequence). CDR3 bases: TGTGCCACCAGCAGTCAGGGGAACCACGAGCAGTACTTC. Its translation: CATSSQGNHEQYF.

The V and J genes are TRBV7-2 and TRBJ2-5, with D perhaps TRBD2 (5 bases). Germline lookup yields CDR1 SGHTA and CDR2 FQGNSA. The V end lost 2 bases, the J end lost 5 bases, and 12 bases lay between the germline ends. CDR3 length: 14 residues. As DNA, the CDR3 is TGTGCCAGCAGCTTAAGGGATAGCGCTGAGACCCAGTACTTC. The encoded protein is CASSLRDSAETQYF.

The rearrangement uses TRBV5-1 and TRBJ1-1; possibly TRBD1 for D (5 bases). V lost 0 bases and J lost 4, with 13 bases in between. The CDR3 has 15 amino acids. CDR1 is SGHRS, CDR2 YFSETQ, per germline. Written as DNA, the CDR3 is TGCGCCAGCAGCTTGGGGAGGGGTAGGTTCACTGAAGCTTTCTTT. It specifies CASSLGRGRFTEAFF.

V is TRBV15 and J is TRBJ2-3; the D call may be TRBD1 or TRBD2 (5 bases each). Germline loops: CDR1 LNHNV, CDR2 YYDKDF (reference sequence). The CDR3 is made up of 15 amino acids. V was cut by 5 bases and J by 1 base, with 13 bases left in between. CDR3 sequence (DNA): TGTGCCACCAGCGCCGGGACCATCGGCACAGATACGCAGTATTTT. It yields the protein CATSAGTIGTDTQYF.